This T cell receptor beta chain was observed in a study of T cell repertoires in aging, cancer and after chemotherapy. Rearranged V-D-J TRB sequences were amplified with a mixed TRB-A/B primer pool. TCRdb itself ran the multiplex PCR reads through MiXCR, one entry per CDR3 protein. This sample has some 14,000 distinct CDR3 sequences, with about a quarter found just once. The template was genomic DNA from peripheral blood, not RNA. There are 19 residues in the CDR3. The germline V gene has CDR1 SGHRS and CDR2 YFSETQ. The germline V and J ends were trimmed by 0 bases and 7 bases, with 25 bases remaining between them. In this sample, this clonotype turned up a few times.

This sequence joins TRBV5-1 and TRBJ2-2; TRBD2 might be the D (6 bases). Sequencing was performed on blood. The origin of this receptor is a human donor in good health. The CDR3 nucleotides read TGCGCCAGCAGCTTGGCCGTCTGGGAGTACGGGAGTCGGGGCGGGGAGCTGTTTTTT. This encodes CASSLAVWEYGSRGGELFF.